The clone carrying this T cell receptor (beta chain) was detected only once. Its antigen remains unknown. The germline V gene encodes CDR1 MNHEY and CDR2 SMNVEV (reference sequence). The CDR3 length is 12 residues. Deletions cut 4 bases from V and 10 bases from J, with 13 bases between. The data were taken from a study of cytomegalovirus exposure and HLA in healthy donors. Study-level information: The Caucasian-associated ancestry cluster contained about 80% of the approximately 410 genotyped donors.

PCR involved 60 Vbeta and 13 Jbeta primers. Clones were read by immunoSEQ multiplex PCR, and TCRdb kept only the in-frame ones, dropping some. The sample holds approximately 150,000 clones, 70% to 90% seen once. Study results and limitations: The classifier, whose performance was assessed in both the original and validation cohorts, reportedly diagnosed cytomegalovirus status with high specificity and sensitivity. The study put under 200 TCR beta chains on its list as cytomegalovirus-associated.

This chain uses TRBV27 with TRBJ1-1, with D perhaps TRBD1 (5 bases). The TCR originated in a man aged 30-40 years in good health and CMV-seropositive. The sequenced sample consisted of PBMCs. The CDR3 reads CASSSVQGAAFF. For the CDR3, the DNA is TGTGCCAGCAGTTCCGTTCAGGGCGCAGCTTTCTTT.